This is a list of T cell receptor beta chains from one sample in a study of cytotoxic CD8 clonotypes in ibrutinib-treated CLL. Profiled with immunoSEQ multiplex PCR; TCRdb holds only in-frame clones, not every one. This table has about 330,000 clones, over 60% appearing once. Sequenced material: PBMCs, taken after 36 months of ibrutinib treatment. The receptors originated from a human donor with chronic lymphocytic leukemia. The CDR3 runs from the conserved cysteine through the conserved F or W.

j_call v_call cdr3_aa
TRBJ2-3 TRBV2 CASSGLAASTDTQYF
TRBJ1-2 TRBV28 CATRSGYGYTF
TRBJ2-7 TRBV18 CASSPTAGSSYEQYF
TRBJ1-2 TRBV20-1 CSARAEVGYTF
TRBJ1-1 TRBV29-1 CSAWRAGNTEAFF
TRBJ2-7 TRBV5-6 CASSLLAGPKDEQYF
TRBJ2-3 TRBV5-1 CASSLQTSVMNTQYF
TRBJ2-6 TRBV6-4 CASSPAGGHSGANVLTF
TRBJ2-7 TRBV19 CASSTGTGYEQYF
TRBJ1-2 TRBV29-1 CSVEGGTGGYGYTF
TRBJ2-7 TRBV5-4 CASSAPTGGSYEQYF
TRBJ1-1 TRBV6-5 CASSKEGGMGTEAFF
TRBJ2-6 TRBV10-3 CAISVYRVAGANVLTF
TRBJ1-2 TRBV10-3 CAISPFGPSNYGYTF
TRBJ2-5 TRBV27 CASSYDWETQYF
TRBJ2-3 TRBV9 CASSRSRGTDTQYF
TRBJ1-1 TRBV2 CASSPRENTEAFF
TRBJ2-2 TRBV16 CASSLSGTGELFF
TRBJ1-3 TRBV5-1 CASSLVGASGNTIYF
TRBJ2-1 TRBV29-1 CSVVTSGSSYNEQFF
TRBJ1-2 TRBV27 CASSPGPGYGYTF
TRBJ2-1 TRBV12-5 CASGLVRTLRDRSYNEQFF
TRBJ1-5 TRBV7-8 CASSLVGVNQPQHF
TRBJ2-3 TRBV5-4 CASSPRLAGGSTDTQYF
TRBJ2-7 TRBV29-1 CSVDGAYEQYF
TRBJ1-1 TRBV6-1 CASSEPWGAFF
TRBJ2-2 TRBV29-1 CSVGHGSGELFF
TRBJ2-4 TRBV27 CASSPRTFDRDKNIQYF
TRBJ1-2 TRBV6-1 CATSLGAGGYTF
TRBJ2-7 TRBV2 CASSLPPDSDYEQYF
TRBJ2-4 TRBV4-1 CASSQHPGQGSIQYF
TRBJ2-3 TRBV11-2 CASSPGGLSVDTQYF
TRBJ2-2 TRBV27 CASSLGQIGLNTGELFF
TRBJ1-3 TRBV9 CASSPTGAGNTIYF
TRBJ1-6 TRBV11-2 CASSLRGHHNSPLHF